This TCR beta chain emerged from a study of beta chain features in type 1 diabetes. Expressed TCRB transcripts were sequenced, since all the RNA that had been isolated was reverse transcribed. Assay: immunoSEQ multiplex PCR; the TCRdb copy retains only in-frame clones and omits some. The table records under 350,000 clones, approximately 8% of them present only once. Blood was collected once per donor into heparin, averaging approximately 110 mL. Via CD45RO/CCR7/CD25/CD127/CD95/CD27, cells of the CD4+ naive, central memory, regulatory and stem cell-like memory subsets were sorted. Per the germline V gene, CDR1 is SGHTA and CDR2 is FQGNSA. The CDR3 totals 13 residues. Trimming removed 6 bases at V and 4 bases at J, with 12 bases between.

Sample: central memory CD4+ T cells from blood. V gene TRBV7-2 combines with J gene TRBJ1-1; tentative D call: TRBD1 (6 bases). This receptor was identified in a woman in her late teens or twenties in good health. This CDR3 reads CASRWDTITEAFF. CDR3 nucleotides: TGTGCCAGCAGGTGGGACACCATCACTGAAGCTTTCTTT.